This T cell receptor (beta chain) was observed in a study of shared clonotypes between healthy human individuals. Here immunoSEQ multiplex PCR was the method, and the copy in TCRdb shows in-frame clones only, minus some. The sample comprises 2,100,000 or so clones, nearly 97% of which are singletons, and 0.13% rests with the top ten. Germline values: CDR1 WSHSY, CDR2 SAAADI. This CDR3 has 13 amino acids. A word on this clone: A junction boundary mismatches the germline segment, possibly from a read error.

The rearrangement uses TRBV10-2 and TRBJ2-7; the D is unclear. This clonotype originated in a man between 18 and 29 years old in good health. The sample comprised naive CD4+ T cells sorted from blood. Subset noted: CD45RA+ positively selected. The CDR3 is CASREFGSYEQYF. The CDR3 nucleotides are TGCGCCAGCAGGGAGTTTGGCTCCTACGAGCAGTACTTC.